The 31 T cell receptor beta chains in this list originate from one sample, sequenced in a study of T cell repertoires in cytomegalovirus infection (dated by TCRdb to 2018 to 2020). Instrument used: Illumina HiSeq 1500. TCRdb reprocessing: public reads trimmed at Q25 with fastp, clones called with MiXCR, in-frame beta chains kept. CDR3 protein sequences are deduplicated, and each keeps its most common genes and DNA. Here the sample has just under 550,000 distinct CDR3 sequences; 26% occur a single time. The ten top clones hold about 13% of the sample. Input material: PBMCs. Receptors originate from a human donor in good health (CMV status not recorded). Some clones in this sample may be carry-over from other donors' samples.

This clonotype has more than one count but fewer than ten. The chain combines TRBV6-1 with TRBJ1-2; D is possibly TRBD1 (6 bases). Trimming shortened V by 1 base and J by 1 base, and 10 bases separated the two germline ends. In germline, CDR1 is MNHNS, CDR2 SASEGT. This CDR3 is 15 amino acids long. For the CDR3, the DNA is TGTGCCAGCAGTGAAGGGACAGATAATAACTATGGCTACACCTTC. Translation: CASSEGTDNNYGYTF.

This clonotype came up many times. V gene TRBV28 combines with J gene TRBJ1-2; D call uncertain. The CDR3 loop spans 14 amino acids. Germline CDR1 MDHEN, CDR2 SYDVKM. Trimming shortened V by 3 bases and J by 1 base, and 9 bases separated the two germline ends. The CDR3 nucleotides are TGTGCCAGCAGTTTCGGCGGAAATAACTATGGCTACACCTTC. It codes for CASSFGGNNYGYTF.

This clonotype has just a few counts. The rearrangement uses TRBV2 and TRBJ2-6; 7 bases align to TRBD1. The V gene end was trimmed by 6 bases and the J gene end by 1 base; junction bases not matched to a gene: 9. The CDR3 is 17 amino acids. Germline values: CDR1 SNHLY, CDR2 FYNNEI. DNA of the CDR3: TGTGCCAGCAGGGCAGGGGGTCCATCTTCTGGGGCCAACGTCCTGACTTTC. Translated: CASRAGGPSSGANVLTF.

In the case of this clonotype: This may be a read error: a much more frequent sequence differs by one nucleotide. The chain recombines TRBV6-2 or TRBV6-3 with TRBJ2-5, with TRBD1 matching over 8 bases. This CDR3 is 15 amino acids long. V lost 2 bases, J lost 5 bases, and 7 bases stayed unmatched. Germline-derived CDR1 and CDR2 are MNHEY and SVGEGT. The CDR3 nucleotides are TGTGCCAGCAGTTACCAGACAGGGGAGGCGGAGACCCAGTACTTC. It specifies CASSYQTGEAETQYF.

The CDR3 here is CASSAPQGSGNTIYF. For the CDR3, the DNA is TGTGCCAGCAGCGCGCCACAGGGCTCTGGAAACACCATATATTTT. The chain is built from TRBV7-9 and TRBJ1-3, with a weak D call TRBD1 (6 bases). Trimming stripped 5 bases from V and 0 bases from J, with 11 bases between. Germline V gives CDR1 SEHNR, CDR2 FQNEAQ (reference sequence). CDR3 length: 15 residues. Together with reference TRBV7-9 and TRBJ1-3, the CDR3 gives the full variable domain: DTGVSQNPRHKITKRGQNVTFRCDPISEHNRLYWYRQTLGQGPEFLTYFQNEAQLEKSRLLSDRFSAERPKGSFSTLEIQRTEQGDSAMYLCASSAPQGSGNTIYFGEGSWLTVV.

There are many counts of this clonotype. V gene TRBV7-2 combines with J gene TRBJ2-1; D may be TRBD2 (6 bases). The CDR3 totals 16 residues. Germline CDR1 SGHTA, CDR2 FQGNSA. V lost 2 bases and J 5 bases, leaving 16 bases between the germline ends. The CDR3 region is CASSLFETRQNNEQFF. In nucleotides, the CDR3 is TGTGCCAGCAGCTTATTCGAGACTAGGCAAAACAATGAGCAGTTCTTC.

The J gene is TRBJ2-5, the V gene TRBV2; TRBD2 matches 14 bases. Looked up from germline, CDR1 is SNHLY and CDR2 is FYNNEI. CDR3 length: 14 residues. V lost 9 bases, J lost 4 bases, and 4 bases stayed unmatched. CDR3 nucleotides: TGTGCCAGTGGAGGACTAGCGGGAGGAGAGACCCAGTACTTC. As protein: CASGGLAGGETQYF.

This clonotype was counted at least ten times. The rearrangement links TRBV24-1 to TRBJ1-5, with D possibly being TRBD1 (5 bases). The germline V gene has CDR1 KGHDR and CDR2 SFDVKD. V was pared by 2 bases and J by 4 bases, with 8 bases between. The CDR3 loop spans 14 amino acids. The CDR3 DNA follows: TGTGCCACCAGTGATTCAGGGAGAAATCAGCCCCAGCATTTT. Translation gives CATSDSGRNQPQHF.

CDR3 nucleotides: TGTGCCAGCAGCTTGGCGCCAGGCCCTAGTGGCTATGGCTACACCTTC. It yields the protein CASSLAPGPSGYGYTF. The chain carries TRBV5-5 and TRBJ1-2; no clear D gene. This CDR3 is built from 16 residues. V was cut by 0 bases and J by 4 bases, with 16 bases left in between. The germline V gene has CDR1 SGHKS and CDR2 YYEKEE (reference sequence).

This chain uses TRBV7-2 with TRBJ1-5; 11 bases agree with TRBD1. V gave up 3 bases and J gave up 6 bases; unmatched junction bases: 7. This CDR3 has 16 residues. The germline V gene encodes CDR1 SGHTA and CDR2 FQGNSA. CDR3 loop: CASSLDRGRWFQPQHF. CDR3 in DNA: TGTGCCAGCAGCTTGGACAGGGGGCGATGGTTTCAGCCCCAGCATTTT.

This clonotype was found a few times. The chain uses TRBV28 and TRBJ1-4; TRBD1 agrees at 7 bases. The CDR3 has 15 amino acids. The V segment lost 3 bases and the J segment 3 bases; nucleotides outside the gene matches: 4. The germline gives CDR1 MDHEN, CDR2 SYDVKM. The CDR3 loop reads CASSFPGQPNEKLFF. CDR3 DNA sequence: TGTGCCAGCAGTTTCCCGGGACAGCCTAATGAAAAACTGTTTTTT.

V and J are TRBV20-1 and TRBJ2-1; D remains unclear. CDR1 is DFQATT, CDR2 SNEGSKA, per germline (reference sequence). This CDR3 is built from 14 residues. Between the trimmed V and J ends, which lost 6 bases and 7 bases, there was a span of 19 bases. CDR3 amino acids: CSASRFRQGNEQFF. The CDR3 coding sequence is TGCAGTGCAAGCCGGTTCCGCCAAGGGAATGAGCAGTTCTTC.

Only a few counts were recorded for this clonotype. The chain joins TRBV4-1 to TRBJ1-1; D might be TRBD1 (6 bases). Germline V gene sequence: CDR1 MGHRA, CDR2 YSYEKL. The CDR3 contains 14 residues. V shed 1 base and J shed 6 bases, with 12 bases lying between them. The DNA of the CDR3 is TGCGCCAGCAGCCAAGCCGGACAGAAACCTGAAGCTTTCTTT. Amino acids: CASSQAGQKPEAFF.

This clonotype was observed at least ten times. The rearrangement links TRBV7-2 to TRBJ2-3, with D tentatively TRBD1 or TRBD2 (5 bases each). CDR1 and CDR2 (germline): SGHTA, FQGNSA. This CDR3 contains 14 residues. V was shortened by 5 bases and J by 0 bases, with 9 bases between the two germline ends. The CDR3 nucleotides are TGTGCCAGCAGCCCCGGGGCAAGCACAGATACGCAGTATTTT. The encoded protein is CASSPGASTDTQYF. Drawing the rest from reference TRBV7-2 and TRBJ2-3, the complete variable domain is GAGVSQSPSNKVTEKGKDVELRCDPISGHTALYWYRQSLGQGLEFLIYFQGNSAPDKSGLPSDRFSAERTGGSVSTLTIQRTQQEDSAVYLCASSPGASTDTQYFGPGTRLTVL.

The chain is built from TRBV6-8 and TRBJ2-7, with unresolved D. The ends were cut back, 6 bases at V and 6 bases at J, with 9 bases in the middle. In germline, CDR1 is MNHGY, CDR2 SAAAGT. CDR3 length: 11 amino acids. For the CDR3, the DNA is TGTGCCAGCAGCCCCCCGTGCGAGCAGTACGTC. Translation: CASSPPCEQYV.

The chain combines TRBV30 with TRBJ1-6, with TRBD1 as a possible D gene (5 bases). The CDR3 totals 14 residues. CDR1 and CDR2 from the germline V gene are GTSNPN and SVGIG (reference sequence). Trimming stripped 1 base from V and 5 bases from J, with 9 bases between. DNA for the CDR3: TGTGCCTGGAGTGCGGACACCGATAATTCACCCCTCCACTTT. Translated, it gives CAWSADTDNSPLHF.

This clonotype has only a few counts. The chain joins TRBV25-1 to TRBJ1-5; no reliable D call. The CDR3 has 12 amino acids. The germline V gene encodes CDR1 MGHDK and CDR2 SYGVNS. The V end lost 6 bases, the J end lost 5 bases, and 8 bases lay between the germline ends. The CDR3 loop reads CASREGDQPQHF. CDR3 nucleotide sequence: TGTGCCAGCAGGGAAGGTGATCAGCCCCAGCATTTT. Complete variable domain (other parts from reference TRBV25-1 and TRBJ1-5): EADIYQTPRYLVIGTGKKITLECSQTMGHDKMYWYQQDPGMELHLIHYSYGVNSTEKGDLSSESTVSRIRTEHFPLTLESARPSHTSQYLCASREGDQPQHFGDGTRLSIL.

This clonotype showed up many times. The genes are TRBV7-2 and TRBJ2-2, with TRBD2 as a possible D gene (5 bases). Germline CDR1 and CDR2: SGHTA and FQGNSA. The CDR3 loop spans 13 amino acids. The germline V and J ends were trimmed by 2 bases and 7 bases, with 8 bases remaining between them. In DNA form, the CDR3 reads TGTGCCAGCAGCTTAAACGGGAACGGGGAGCTGTTTTTT. Protein product: CASSLNGNGELFF. Full variable domain (rest looked up from reference TRBV7-2 and TRBJ2-2): GAGVSQSPSNKVTEKGKDVELRCDPISGHTALYWYRQSLGQGLEFLIYFQGNSAPDKSGLPSDRFSAERTGGSVSTLTIQRTQQEDSAVYLCASSLNGNGELFFGEGSRLTVL.

The V gene is TRBV19, the J gene TRBJ1-1; 7 bases line up with TRBD1. Trimming took 7 bases from V and 5 from J; bases not matched to a gene: 7. Germline CDR1 is LNHDA and CDR2 is SQIVND (reference sequence). The CDR3 extends over 13 amino acids. The CDR3 is CASNLGGETEAFF. The CDR3 DNA follows: TGTGCCAGTAACCTAGGGGGCGAAACTGAAGCTTTCTTT.

The chain has TRBV27 and TRBJ2-7, with a tentative D call TRBD2 (5 bases). Germline lookup yields CDR1 MNHEY and CDR2 SMNVEV (reference sequence). V shed 5 bases and J shed 2 bases, with 16 bases lying between them. The CDR3 is 15 amino acids. The CDR3 here is CASSPGRAEAYEQYV. In DNA, the CDR3 is TGTGCCAGCAGTCCGGGCCGAGCGGAAGCCTACGAGCAGTACGTC.

This chain connects TRBV11-3 to TRBJ2-5, with 9 bases lining up with TRBD2. The V and J ends lost 6 bases and 7 bases, in that order; junction bases with no gene match: 12. The CDR3 consists of 15 residues. The germline gives CDR1 SGHNT, CDR2 YENEEA. In DNA, the CDR3 is TGTGCCAGCAGAGGTAGCGGGAGTACGTATGGGACCCAGTACTTC. Translating it yields CASRGSGSTYGTQYF.

As for this clonotype: A read error may be the cause here, since a much bigger clone is one base away. The conserved phenylalanine or tryptophan normally closing the CDR3 is absent here, so this likely arose from a read error. The rearrangement uses TRBV28 and TRBJ1-4; D perhaps matches TRBD1 (6 bases). In germline, CDR1 is MDHEN, CDR2 SYDVKM. The CDR3 runs 14 residues. V was cut by 6 bases and J by 6 bases, with 14 bases left in between. As DNA, the CDR3 is TGTGCCAGCAGCCCGGGACAAGAGGATGAAAAACTGTTTATT. It codes for CASSPGQEDEKLFI.

The chain is built from TRBV30 and TRBJ1-5, with D unclear. Looked up from germline, CDR1 is GTSNPN and CDR2 is SVGIG (reference sequence). This CDR3 is built from 12 residues. Trimming took 4 bases from V and 6 from J, leaving 10 bases between them. CDR3 residues: CAWKLEGQPQHF. CDR3 coding DNA: TGTGCCTGGAAGTTAGAGGGTCAGCCCCAGCATTTT.

V usage is TRBV14 and J usage is TRBJ2-7; maybe TRBD1 (6 bases). Germline V lookup: CDR1 SGHDN, CDR2 FVKESK. Trimming cost V 1 base and J 9 bases, with 34 bases left between them. The CDR3 sequence is 20 residues long. The CDR3 DNA reads as TGTGCCAGCAGCCAAGGAAGGGCTAACCCGGGACACCATGGTACGAGAGGGCAGTACTTC. It codes for CASSQGRANPGHHGTRGQYF.

In DNA, the CDR3 is TGTGCCAGCAGTTACAACGTGGCCACCGGGGAGCTGTTTTTT. This sequence encodes CASSYNVATGELFF. The chain is built from TRBV11-2 and TRBJ2-2; D call uncertain. The CDR3 sequence is 14 residues long. Germline values: CDR1 SGHAT, CDR2 FQNNGV. V was pared by 6 bases and J by 4 bases, with 12 bases between.

Only a few counts were recorded for this clonotype. This rearrangement joins TRBV20-1 to TRBJ2-5; D gene uncertain. The CDR3 has 12 amino acids. V gave up 6 bases and J gave up 3 bases, with 11 bases separating them. Germline V gene lookup returns CDR1 DFQATT and CDR2 SNEGSKA (reference sequence). Here the CDR3 DNA reads TGCAGTGCCCCGTGGCCTGAAGAGACCCAGTACTTC. It encodes CSAPWPEETQYF.

This rearrangement joins TRBV20-1 to TRBJ1-2, with 8 bases that match TRBD1. The CDR3 runs to 13 residues. The germline V gene encodes CDR1 DFQATT and CDR2 SNEGSKA (reference sequence). J was trimmed by 3 bases and V by 2 bases; bases with no gene match: 2. The CDR3 nucleotides are TGCAGTGCTAGACCAGGGGGCGACTATGGCTACACCTTC. It encodes CSARPGGDYGYTF.

This clonotype has a count of ten or more. The chain couples TRBV6-2 or TRBV6-3 to TRBJ2-7; perhaps TRBD2 as D (5 bases). The CDR3 spans 18 residues. Germline V lookup: CDR1 MNHEY, CDR2 SVGEGT. Trimming removed 0 bases from V and 11 bases from J, with 29 bases in between. In nucleotides, the CDR3 is TGTGCCAGCAGTTACTCGGAGGTTAGGAGTCGGCAACACTCCGGAGAGTACGTC. Its translation: CASSYSEVRSRQHSGEYV.

The chain combines TRBV27 with TRBJ2-7, with D unresolved. V gave up 1 base and J gave up 0 bases, with 16 bases separating them. The CDR3 spans 17 residues. The germline gives CDR1 MNHEY, CDR2 SMNVEV (reference sequence). CDR3 protein: CASSLYISGGNSYEQYF. DNA for the CDR3: TGTGCCAGCAGTTTATATATCTCGGGCGGAAACTCCTACGAGCAGTACTTC.

The rearrangement joins TRBV15 to TRBJ2-2; the D call may be TRBD1 or TRBD2 (6 bases each). Trimming pared 1 base from V and 4 bases from J, leaving 13 bases between. Germline V gives CDR1 LNHNV, CDR2 YYDKDF (reference sequence). There are 16 residues in the CDR3. The CDR3 sequence is CATSRGQEGITGELFF. The CDR3, as DNA: TGTGCCACCAGCAGAGGACAGGAGGGGATCACCGGGGAGCTGTTTTTT.

For this clonotype: A read error may account for a junction end that differs from germline. The J gene is TRBJ1-5, the V gene TRBV7-2; D possibly corresponds to TRBD1 (5 bases). Germline V gene lookup returns CDR1 SGHTA and CDR2 FQGNSA. The CDR3 is 18 amino acids. Here the CDR3 DNA reads TGTGCCAGCAGCCCCCACCCCGCCGTCGGGACTGGGCGAGGTGCCCAGCCGTTT. Protein: CASSPHPAVGTGRGAQPF. The whole variable domain, remainder taken from reference TRBV7-2 and TRBJ1-5, is GAGVSQSPSNKVTEKGKDVELRCDPISGHTALYWYRQSLGQGLEFLIYFQGNSAPDKSGLPSDRFSAERTGGSVSTLTIQRTQQEDSAVYLCASSPHPAVGTGRGAQPFGDGTRLSIL.